This T cell receptor (beta chain) was sequenced during a study of identical twins. Using its own MiXCR run on the 5' RACE reads, TCRdb lists one record per CDR3 protein. The sample shows about 1.7 million distinct CDR3 sequences, about 31% of them seen only once. This clonotype has more than one count but fewer than ten. Its antigen is not known. CDR1 SGHRS and CDR2 YFSETQ come from the germline V gene. Trimming removed 0 bases from V and 4 bases from J; junction bases left unmatched: 5. The CDR3 totals 15 residues. Study-level findings and limits: Part of the zero-insertion signal could reflect confounding by invariant MAIT and iNKT cells. Twin-shared out-of-frame alpha sequences were enriched for low generation probability.

Sequencing input: cord blood. The receptor was isolated from a newborn girl in good health. The gene calls are TRBV5-1 and TRBJ1-1; 8 bases are shared with TRBD1. CDR3 DNA sequence: TGCGCCAGCAGCTTGGCCGCTACAGGGGGCACTGAAGCTTTCTTT. Translating gives CASSLAATGGTEAFF.